This is a list of T cell receptor beta chains from one sample in a study of T cells in Graves' hyperthyroidism and ophthalmopathy. Via MiXCR, TCRdb re-called the multiplex PCR reads, giving one row per CDR3 protein. The sample has 400,000 to 500,000 distinct CDR3 sequences, around 15% seen once. The sequencing input was blood. Source of these receptors: a young woman with Graves' hyperthyroidism. Both conserved end residues are part of each CDR3. D genes are given only for firm matches. Clone sizes are given selectively: once, few, many, or a class where the clone is expanded.

d_call clone_size j_call v_call cdr3_aa cdr3_nt
NA NA TRBJ1-1 TRBV29-1 CSVEGQGGTEAFF TGCAGCGTTGAAGGGCAGGGAGGCACTGAAGCTTTCTTT
TRBD1 many TRBJ2-7 TRBV12-3/TRBV12-4 CASGQGAYEQYF TGTGCCAGCGGACAGGGGGCTTACGAGCAGTACTTC
NA many TRBJ2-7 TRBV29-1 CSVAMRVLEQYF TGCAGCGTCGCCATGAGGGTGTTAGAGCAGTACTTC
NA few TRBJ1-5 TRBV4-2 CASSQVSRGNQPQHF TGTGCCAGCAGCCAAGTCTCCAGGGGCAATCAGCCCCAGCATTTT
NA few TRBJ1-2 TRBV13 CASSLVDYGYTF TGTGCCAGCAGCTTAGTAGACTATGGCTACACCTTC
TRBD1 NA TRBJ2-7 TRBV5-1 CASSLVGQVVYEQYF TGCGCCAGCAGCTTGGTCGGACAGGTTGTTTACGAGCAGTACTTC
NA few TRBJ1-1 TRBV20-1 CSAPTGGTEAFF TGCAGTGCCCCTACGGGAGGAACTGAAGCTTTCTTT
TRBD1 many TRBJ1-2 TRBV6-1 CASSEGQDNYGYTF TGTGCCAGCAGTGAGGGACAGGATAACTATGGCTACACCTTC
TRBD2 many TRBJ2-2 TRBV28 CASSIIAGVFSGELFF TGTGCCAGCAGTATTATAGCGGGAGTTTTTTCCGGGGAGCTGTTTTTT
NA NA TRBJ2-7 TRBV4-1 CASSLEETGLEQYF TGCGCCAGCAGCCTTGAAGAAACAGGGTTGGAGCAGTACTTC
NA NA TRBJ2-7 TRBV20-1 CSAAGDYEQYF TGCAGTGCAGCCGGGGACTACGAGCAGTACTTC
TRBD2 few TRBJ2-1 TRBV9 CASSRELAGYNEQFF TGTGCCAGCAGCCGGGAGCTAGCGGGTTACAATGAGCAGTTCTTC
NA few TRBJ1-6 TRBV20-1 CSADAFGSPLHF TGCAGTGCTGACGCATTCGGTTCACCCCTCCACTTT
NA few TRBJ2-7 TRBV7-2 CTSSLGIGGGGYEQYF TGTACCAGCAGCTTAGGTATAGGGGGGGGCGGCTACGAGCAGTACTTC
TRBD2 NA TRBJ2-1 TRBV28 CASSHSGAGLAAFNEQFF TGTGCCAGCAGCCATTCGGGCGCGGGACTAGCTGCCTTCAATGAACAGTTCTTC
NA NA TRBJ1-1 TRBV15 CATSRGGGSHRNTEAFF TGTGCCACCAGCAGAGGAGGGGGGTCGCATCGGAACACTGAAGCTTTCTTT
NA many TRBJ2-7 TRBV6-2/TRBV6-3 CASSRTKYYEQYF TGTGCCAGCAGTCGGACAAAGTACTACGAGCAGTACTTC
NA NA TRBJ2-2 TRBV7-8 CASSLVLVNTGELFF TGTGCCAGCAGCTTAGTCTTGGTTAACACCGGGGAGCTGTTTTTT
NA NA TRBJ2-3 TRBV7-2 CASSLRGTRVGDTQYF TGTGCCAGCAGCTTGAGGGGAACTAGGGTCGGTGATACGCAGTATTTT
TRBD1 many TRBJ1-1 TRBV11-2 CASSLDRGATEAFF TGTGCCAGCAGCTTAGACAGGGGGGCGACTGAAGCTTTCTTT
TRBD2 many TRBJ2-7 TRBV13 CASSLRLAFYEQYF TGTGCCAGCAGCCTAAGACTAGCCTTCTACGAGCAGTACTTC
TRBD2 many TRBJ2-7 TRBV2 CASSGDGLAGADEQYF TGTGCCAGCAGTGGAGACGGACTAGCGGGAGCAGACGAGCAGTACTTC
NA NA TRBJ1-6 TRBV4-3 CASSQVLRGNSPLHF TGCGCCAGCAGCCAAGTACTCAGGGGTAATTCACCCCTCCACTTT
NA NA TRBJ2-2 TRBV5-1 CASSLGHGGGELFF TGCGCCAGCAGCTTGGGGCATGGTGGCGGGGAGCTGTTTTTT
NA many TRBJ2-7 TRBV28 CASRRYEQYF TGTGCCAGCAGAAGATACGAGCAGTACTTC
NA many TRBJ1-1 TRBV6-1 CASSEIVGNTEAFF TGTGCCAGCAGTGAAATAGTGGGGAACACTGAAGCTTTCTTT
NA few TRBJ2-6 TRBV12-3/TRBV12-4 CASSFPPGANVLTF TGTGCCAGCAGTTTTCCCCCTGGGGCCAACGTCCTGACTTTC
NA many TRBJ1-4 TRBV5-4 CASSRQGTNEKLFF TGTGCCAGCAGCCGTCAGGGGACTAATGAAAAACTGTTTTTT